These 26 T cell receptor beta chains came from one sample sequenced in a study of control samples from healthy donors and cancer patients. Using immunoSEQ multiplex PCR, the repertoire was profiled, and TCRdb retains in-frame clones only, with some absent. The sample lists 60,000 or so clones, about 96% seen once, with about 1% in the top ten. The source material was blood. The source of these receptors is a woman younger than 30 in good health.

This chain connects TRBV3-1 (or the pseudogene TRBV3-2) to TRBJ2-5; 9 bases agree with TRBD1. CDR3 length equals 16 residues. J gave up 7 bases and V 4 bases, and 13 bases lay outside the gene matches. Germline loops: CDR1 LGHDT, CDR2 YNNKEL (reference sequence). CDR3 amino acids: CASSLMGQGSKGTQYF. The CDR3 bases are TGTGCCAGCAGCCTCATGGGACAGGGATCGAAGGGGACCCAGTACTTC.

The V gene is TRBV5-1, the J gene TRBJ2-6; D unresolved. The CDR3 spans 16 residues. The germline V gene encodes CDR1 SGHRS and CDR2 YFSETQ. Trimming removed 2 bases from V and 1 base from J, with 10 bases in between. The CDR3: CASSFREGSGANVLTF. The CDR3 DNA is TGCGCCAGCAGCTTTCGAGAAGGTTCTGGGGCCAACGTCCTGACTTTC.

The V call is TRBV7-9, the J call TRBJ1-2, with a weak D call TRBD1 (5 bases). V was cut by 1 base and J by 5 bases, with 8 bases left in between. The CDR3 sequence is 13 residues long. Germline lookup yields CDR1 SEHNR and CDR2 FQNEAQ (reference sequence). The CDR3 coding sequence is TGTGCCAGCAGCTTAGGGGACCTTTATGGCTACACCTTC. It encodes CASSLGDLYGYTF.

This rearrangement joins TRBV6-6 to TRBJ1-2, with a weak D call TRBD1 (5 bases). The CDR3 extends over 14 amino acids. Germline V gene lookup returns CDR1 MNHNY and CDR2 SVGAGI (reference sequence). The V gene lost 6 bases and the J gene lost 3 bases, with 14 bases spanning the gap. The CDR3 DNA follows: TGTGCCAGCAGCTCGGTCCGGGACTACTATGGCTACACCTTC. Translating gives CASSSVRDYYGYTF.

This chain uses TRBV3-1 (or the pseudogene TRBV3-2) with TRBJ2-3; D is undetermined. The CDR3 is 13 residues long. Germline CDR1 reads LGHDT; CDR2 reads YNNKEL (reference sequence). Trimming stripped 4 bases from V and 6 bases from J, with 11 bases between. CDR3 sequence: CASSPPRTDTQYF. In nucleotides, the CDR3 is TGTGCCAGCAGCCCCCCCCGGACGGATACGCAGTATTTT.

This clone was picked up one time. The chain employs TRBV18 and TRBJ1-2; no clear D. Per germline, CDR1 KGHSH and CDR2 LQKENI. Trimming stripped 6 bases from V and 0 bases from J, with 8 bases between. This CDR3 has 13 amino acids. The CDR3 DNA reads TGTGCCAGCTCCCATGGAACTAACTATGGCTACACCTTC. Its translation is CASSHGTNYGYTF.

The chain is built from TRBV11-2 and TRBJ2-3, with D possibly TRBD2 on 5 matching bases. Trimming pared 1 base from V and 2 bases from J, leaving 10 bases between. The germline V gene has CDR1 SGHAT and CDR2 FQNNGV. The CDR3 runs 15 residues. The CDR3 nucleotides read TGTGCCAGCAGCTTAGTAGGACTTAACACAGATACGCAGTATTTT. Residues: CASSLVGLNTDTQYF.

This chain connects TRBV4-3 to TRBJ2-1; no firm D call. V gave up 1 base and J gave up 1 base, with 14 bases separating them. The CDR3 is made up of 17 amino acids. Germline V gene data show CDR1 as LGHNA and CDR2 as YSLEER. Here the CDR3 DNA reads TGCGCCAGCAGCCAAGGATACCTGGATCCGTCCTACAATGAGCAGTTCTTC. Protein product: CASSQGYLDPSYNEQFF.

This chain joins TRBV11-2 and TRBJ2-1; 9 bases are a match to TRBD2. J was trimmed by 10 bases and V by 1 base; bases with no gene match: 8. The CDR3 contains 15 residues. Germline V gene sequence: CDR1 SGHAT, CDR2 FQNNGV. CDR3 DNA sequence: TGTGCCAGCAGCTTAGTGGGCGGGGGGGCAATCGAGCAGTTCTTC. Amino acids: CASSLVGGGAIEQFF.

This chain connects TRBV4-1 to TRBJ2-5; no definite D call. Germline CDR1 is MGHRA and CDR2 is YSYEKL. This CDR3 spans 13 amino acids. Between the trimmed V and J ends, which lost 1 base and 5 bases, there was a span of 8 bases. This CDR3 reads CASSQVLVETQYF. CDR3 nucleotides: TGCGCCAGCAGCCAAGTCTTAGTGGAGACCCAGTACTTC.

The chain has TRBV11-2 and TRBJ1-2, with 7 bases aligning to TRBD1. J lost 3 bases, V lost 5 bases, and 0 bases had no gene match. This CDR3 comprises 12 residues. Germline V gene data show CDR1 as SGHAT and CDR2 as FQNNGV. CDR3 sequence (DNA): TGTGCCAGCAGCACAGGGGACTATGGCTACACCTTC. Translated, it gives CASSTGDYGYTF.

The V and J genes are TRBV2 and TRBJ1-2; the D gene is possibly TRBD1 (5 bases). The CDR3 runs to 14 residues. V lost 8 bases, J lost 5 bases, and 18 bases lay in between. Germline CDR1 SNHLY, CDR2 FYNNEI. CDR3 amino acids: CASGAGRKVYGYTF. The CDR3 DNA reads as TGTGCCAGCGGCGCGGGACGTAAGGTGTATGGCTACACCTTC.

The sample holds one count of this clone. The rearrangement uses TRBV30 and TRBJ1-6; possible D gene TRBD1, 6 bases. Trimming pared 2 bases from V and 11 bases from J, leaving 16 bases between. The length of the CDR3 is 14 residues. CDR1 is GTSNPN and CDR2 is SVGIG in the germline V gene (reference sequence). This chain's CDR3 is CAWSPSSRGAPLHF. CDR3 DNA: TGTGCCTGGAGTCCATCCTCGAGGGGGGCACCCCTCCACTTT.

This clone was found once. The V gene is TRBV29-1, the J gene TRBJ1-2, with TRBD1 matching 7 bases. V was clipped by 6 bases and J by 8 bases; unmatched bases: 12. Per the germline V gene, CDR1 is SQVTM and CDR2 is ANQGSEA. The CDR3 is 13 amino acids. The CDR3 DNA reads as TGCAGCGTAACAGGGGCTCCAGGGGAGGGCTACACCTTC. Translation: CSVTGAPGEGYTF.

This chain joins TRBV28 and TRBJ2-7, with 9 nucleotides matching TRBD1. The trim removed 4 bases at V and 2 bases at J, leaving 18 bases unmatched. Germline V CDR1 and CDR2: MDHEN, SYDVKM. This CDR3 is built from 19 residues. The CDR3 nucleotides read TGTGCCAGCAGTTCTCTTCGGGACAGGGATGCGGGTAGCCCCTACGAGCAGTACTTC. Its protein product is CASSSLRDRDAGSPYEQYF.

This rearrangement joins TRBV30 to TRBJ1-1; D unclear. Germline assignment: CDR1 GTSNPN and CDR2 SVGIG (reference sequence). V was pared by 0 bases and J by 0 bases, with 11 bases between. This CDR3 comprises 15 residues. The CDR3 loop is CAWSVIVPMNTEAFF. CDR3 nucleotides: TGTGCCTGGAGTGTAATTGTCCCGATGAACACTGAAGCTTTCTTT.

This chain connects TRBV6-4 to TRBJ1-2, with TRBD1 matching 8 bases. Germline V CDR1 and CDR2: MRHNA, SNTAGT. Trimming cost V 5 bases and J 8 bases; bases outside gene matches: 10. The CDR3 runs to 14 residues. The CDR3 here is CASSRTGRDGGYTF. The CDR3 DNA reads TGTGCCAGCAGTCGGACAGGGCGGGATGGGGGCTACACCTTC.

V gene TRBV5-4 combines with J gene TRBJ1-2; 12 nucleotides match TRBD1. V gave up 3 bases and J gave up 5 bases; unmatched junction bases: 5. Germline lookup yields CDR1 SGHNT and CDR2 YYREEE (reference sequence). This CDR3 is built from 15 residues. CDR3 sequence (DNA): TGTGCCAGCAGCTCCGGGACAGGGGGCGAGTATGGCTACACCTTC. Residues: CASSSGTGGEYGYTF.

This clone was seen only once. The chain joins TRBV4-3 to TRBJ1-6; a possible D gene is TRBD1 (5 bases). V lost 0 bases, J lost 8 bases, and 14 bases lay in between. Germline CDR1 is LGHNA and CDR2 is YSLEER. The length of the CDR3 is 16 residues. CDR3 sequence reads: CASSQEESAGYSPLHF. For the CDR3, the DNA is TGCGCCAGCAGCCAAGAAGAGTCGGCAGGGTATTCACCCCTCCACTTT.

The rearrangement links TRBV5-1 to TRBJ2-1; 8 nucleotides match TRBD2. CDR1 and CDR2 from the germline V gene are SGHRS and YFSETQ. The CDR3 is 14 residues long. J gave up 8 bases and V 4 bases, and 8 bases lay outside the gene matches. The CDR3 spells CASSTSGTRDEQFF. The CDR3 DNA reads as TGCGCCAGCAGCACCTCCGGGACTAGAGATGAGCAGTTCTTC.

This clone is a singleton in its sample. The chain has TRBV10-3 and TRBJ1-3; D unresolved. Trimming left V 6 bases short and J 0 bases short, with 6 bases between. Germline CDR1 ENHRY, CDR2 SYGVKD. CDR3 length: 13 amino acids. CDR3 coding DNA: TGTGCCATCAGGACCGACTCTGGAAACACCATATATTTT. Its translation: CAIRTDSGNTIYF.

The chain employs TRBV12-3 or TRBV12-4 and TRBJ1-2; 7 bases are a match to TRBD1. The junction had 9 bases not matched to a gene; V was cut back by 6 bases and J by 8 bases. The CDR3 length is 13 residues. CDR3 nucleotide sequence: TGTGCCAGCAGGCAAACCAGGGGGGGCGGCTACACCTTC. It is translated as CASRQTRGGGYTF.

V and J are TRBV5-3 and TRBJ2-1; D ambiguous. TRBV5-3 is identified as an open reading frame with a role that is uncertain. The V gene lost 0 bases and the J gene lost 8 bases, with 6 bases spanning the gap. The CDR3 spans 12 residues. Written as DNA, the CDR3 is TGTGCCAGAAGCTTGGCTAGGGATGAGCAGTTCTTC. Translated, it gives CARSLARDEQFF.

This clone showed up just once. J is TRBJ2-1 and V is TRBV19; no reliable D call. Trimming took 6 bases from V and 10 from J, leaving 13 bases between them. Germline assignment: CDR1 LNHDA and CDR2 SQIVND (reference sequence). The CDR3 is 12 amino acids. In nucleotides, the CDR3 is TGTGCCAGTAGCCAACTTTCGAAGGAGCAGTTCTTC. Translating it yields CASSQLSKEQFF.

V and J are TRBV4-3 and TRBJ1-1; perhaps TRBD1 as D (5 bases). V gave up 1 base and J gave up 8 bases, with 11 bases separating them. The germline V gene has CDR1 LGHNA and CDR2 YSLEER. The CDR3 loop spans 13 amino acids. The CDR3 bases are TGCGCCAGCAGCCAAGGTCGGGGGAACGAAGCTTTCTTT. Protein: CASSQGRGNEAFF.

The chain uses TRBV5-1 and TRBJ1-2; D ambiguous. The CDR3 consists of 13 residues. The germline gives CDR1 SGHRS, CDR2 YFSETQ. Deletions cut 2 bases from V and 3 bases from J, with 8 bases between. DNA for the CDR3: TGCGCCAGCAGCTTCGGCGGGGACTATGGCTACACCTTC. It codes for CASSFGGDYGYTF.